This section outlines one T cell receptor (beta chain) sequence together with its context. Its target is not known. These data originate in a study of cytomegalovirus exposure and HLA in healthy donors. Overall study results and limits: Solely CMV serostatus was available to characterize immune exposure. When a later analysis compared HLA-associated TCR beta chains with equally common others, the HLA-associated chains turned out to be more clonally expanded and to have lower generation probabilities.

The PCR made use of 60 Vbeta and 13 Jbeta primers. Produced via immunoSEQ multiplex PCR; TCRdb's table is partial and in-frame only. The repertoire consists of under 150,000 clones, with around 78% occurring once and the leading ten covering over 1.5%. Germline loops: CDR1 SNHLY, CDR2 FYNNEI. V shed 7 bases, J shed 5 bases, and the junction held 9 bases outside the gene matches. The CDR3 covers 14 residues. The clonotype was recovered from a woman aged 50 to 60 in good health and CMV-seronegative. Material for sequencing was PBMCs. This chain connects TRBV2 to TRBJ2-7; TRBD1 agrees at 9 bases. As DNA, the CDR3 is TGTGCCAGCACCGAAACCGGGACAGGGAACGAGCAGTACTTC. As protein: CASTETGTGNEQYF. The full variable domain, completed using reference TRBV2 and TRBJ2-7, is EPEVTQTPSHQVTQMGQEVILRCVPISNHLYFYWYRQILGQKVEFLVSFYNNEISEKSEIFDDQFSVERPDGSNFTLKIRSTKLEDSAMYFCASTETGTGNEQYFGPGTRLTVT.